One and the same sample provided the 11 T cell receptor beta chains below, sequenced in a study of cytomegalovirus exposure and HLA in healthy donors. Method: immunoSEQ multiplex PCR; TCRdb's copy keeps in-frame clones and lacks some. Of 110,000 or so clones in the sample, 70% to 90% are singletons; the top ten hold about 4%. The sample taken for sequencing was PBMCs. All receptors derive from a man aged 18 to 29 in good health and CMV-seropositive.

The gene calls are TRBV6-1 and TRBJ2-2; D possibly corresponds to TRBD2 (6 bases). This CDR3 has 16 amino acids. CDR1 is MNHNS and CDR2 is SASEGT in the germline V gene. Trimming took off 2 bases at V and 3 bases at J, with 13 bases between the two ends. The CDR3 bases are TGTGCCAGCAGTGAAAGGGAGGCTGGGTACACCGGGGAGCTGTTTTTT. Amino acids: CASSEREAGYTGELFF.

This sequence joins TRBV11-2 and TRBJ2-1, with D perhaps TRBD2 (7 bases). Germline V gene lookup returns CDR1 SGHAT and CDR2 FQNNGV. This CDR3 is built from 16 residues. The V end lost 4 bases, the J end lost 1 base, and 14 bases lay between the germline ends. As DNA, the CDR3 is TGTGCCAGCAGCTCGGGAAGGGGGGGTTCCTACAATGAGCAGTTCTTC. Its protein product is CASSSGRGGSYNEQFF.

This chain connects TRBV19 to TRBJ1-1; D unclear. CDR3 length equals 14 residues. CDR1 LNHDA and CDR2 SQIVND come from the germline V gene (reference sequence). Trimming pared 6 bases from V and 3 bases from J, leaving 14 bases between. CDR3 bases: TGTGCCAGTAGGGGGTGGGAGCAGCACACTGAAGCTTTCTTT. Translated, it gives CASRGWEQHTEAFF.

The J gene is TRBJ1-5, the V gene TRBV4-2; D is unresolved. The CDR3 covers 16 residues. The V gene lost 1 base and the J gene lost 5 bases, with 15 bases spanning the gap. Germline CDR1 LGHNA, CDR2 YNFKEQ. The CDR3 region is CASSQVSRDTHQPQHF. The CDR3, as DNA: TGTGCCAGCAGCCAAGTTAGTAGAGACACTCATCAGCCCCAGCATTTT.

V gene TRBV5-6 combines with J gene TRBJ1-1; TRBD1 might be the D (5 bases). V lost 4 bases and J 3 bases, leaving 13 bases between the germline ends. The CDR3 sequence is 14 residues long. Looked up from germline, CDR1 is SGHDT and CDR2 is YYEEEE. CDR3 DNA: TGTGCCAGCAGCAAGCCCAGGGATTACACTGAAGCTTTCTTT. The encoded protein is CASSKPRDYTEAFF.

The V call is TRBV7-9, the J call TRBJ2-5; 8 bases map to TRBD1. Germline loops: CDR1 SEHNR, CDR2 FQNEAQ (reference sequence). V was pared by 2 bases and J by 5 bases, with 19 bases of the junction left unmatched. The CDR3 consists of 19 residues. CDR3 protein: CASSLYRTPQGARNETQYF. Written as DNA, the CDR3 is TGTGCCAGCAGCTTATATAGAACCCCCCAGGGGGCGCGGAACGAGACCCAGTACTTC.

The chain employs TRBV5-1 and TRBJ1-1, with D perhaps TRBD1 (6 bases). Germline CDR1 is SGHRS and CDR2 is YFSETQ. Trimming left V 7 bases short and J 1 base short, with 20 bases between. This CDR3 spans 16 amino acids. The DNA of the CDR3 is TGCGCCAGCGGAGGCGGGGGCGGGGGTCCGAACACTGAAGCTTTCTTT. This gives the protein CASGGGGGGPNTEAFF. The full variable domain, completed using reference TRBV5-1 and TRBJ1-1, is KAGVTQTPRYLIKTRGQQVTLSCSPISGHRSVSWYQQTPGQGLQFLFEYFSETQRNKGNFPGRFSGRQFSNSRSEMNVSTLELGDSALYLCASGGGGGGPNTEAFFGQGTRLTVV.

This CDR3 reads CASSPSGVGEKLFF. The CDR3 DNA follows: TGCGCCAGCAGCCCCTCAGGGGTAGGGGAAAAACTGTTTTTT. The chain employs TRBV5-1 and TRBJ1-4, with D perhaps matching TRBD1 (6 bases). This CDR3 contains 14 residues. Germline V lookup: CDR1 SGHRS, CDR2 YFSETQ. Trimming took off 4 bases at V and 8 bases at J, with 15 bases between the two ends.

The chain links TRBV30 to TRBJ2-3; 7 bases map to TRBD1. Germline V CDR1 and CDR2: GTSNPN, SVGIG (reference sequence). The trim removed 2 bases at V and 2 bases at J, leaving 4 bases unmatched. The CDR3 contains 14 residues. CDR3 in amino acids: CAWSRGRTTDTQYF. The CDR3 DNA sequence: TGTGCCTGGAGTAGGGGGCGAACCACAGATACGCAGTATTTT.

J is TRBJ1-5 and V is TRBV2; TRBD1 matches 10 bases. Germline values: CDR1 SNHLY, CDR2 FYNNEI. The CDR3 runs to 15 residues. The V and J ends lost 8 bases and 4 bases, in that order; junction bases with no gene match: 8. The CDR3 coding sequence is TGTGCCAGCGGGGGGTGGACAGGGGGTAATCAGCCCCAGCATTTT. Translating gives CASGGWTGGNQPQHF. Full variable domain (outside the CDR3, taken from reference TRBV2 and TRBJ1-5): EPEVTQTPSHQVTQMGQEVILRCVPISNHLYFYWYRQILGQKVEFLVSFYNNEISEKSEIFDDQFSVERPDGSNFTLKIRSTKLEDSAMYFCASGGWTGGNQPQHFGDGTRLSIL.

The chain carries TRBV19 and TRBJ1-5; 8 nucleotides agree with TRBD1. V gave up 5 bases and J gave up 1 base; unmatched junction bases: 7. CDR3 length: 16 amino acids. The V gene's germline CDR1 is LNHDA and CDR2 SQIVND (reference sequence). CDR3 in amino acids: CASSATGGTSNQPQHF. DNA for the CDR3: TGTGCCAGTAGTGCCACAGGGGGTACGAGCAATCAGCCCCAGCATTTT.